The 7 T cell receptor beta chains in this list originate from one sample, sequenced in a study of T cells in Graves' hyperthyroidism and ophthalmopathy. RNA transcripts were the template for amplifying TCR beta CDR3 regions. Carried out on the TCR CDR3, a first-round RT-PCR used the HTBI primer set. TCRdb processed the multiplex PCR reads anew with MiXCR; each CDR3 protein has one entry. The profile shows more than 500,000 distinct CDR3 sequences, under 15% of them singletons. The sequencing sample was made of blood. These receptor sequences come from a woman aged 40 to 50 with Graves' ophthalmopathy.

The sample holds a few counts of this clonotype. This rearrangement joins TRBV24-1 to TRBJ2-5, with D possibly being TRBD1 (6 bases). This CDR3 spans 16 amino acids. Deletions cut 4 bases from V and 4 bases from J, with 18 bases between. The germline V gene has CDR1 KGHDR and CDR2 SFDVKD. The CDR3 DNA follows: TGTGCCACCAGTGACCAAACAGGGTATGGCCGAGAGACCCAGTACTTC. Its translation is CATSDQTGYGRETQYF.

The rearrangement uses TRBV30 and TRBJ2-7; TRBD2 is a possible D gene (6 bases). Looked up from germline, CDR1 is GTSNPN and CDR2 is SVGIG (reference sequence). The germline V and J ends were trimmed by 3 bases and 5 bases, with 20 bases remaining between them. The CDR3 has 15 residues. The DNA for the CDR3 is TGTGCCTGGAGCATCAGAGGTGCGGGATCAGACGAGCAGTACTTC. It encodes CAWSIRGAGSDEQYF.

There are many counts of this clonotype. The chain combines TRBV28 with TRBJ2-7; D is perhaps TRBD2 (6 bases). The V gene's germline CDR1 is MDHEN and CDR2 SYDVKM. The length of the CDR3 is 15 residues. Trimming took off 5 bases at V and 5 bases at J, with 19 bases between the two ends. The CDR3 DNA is TGTGCCAGCAGTACCTCGGCGGGGTCAAGCCACGAGCAGTACTTC. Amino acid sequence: CASSTSAGSSHEQYF.

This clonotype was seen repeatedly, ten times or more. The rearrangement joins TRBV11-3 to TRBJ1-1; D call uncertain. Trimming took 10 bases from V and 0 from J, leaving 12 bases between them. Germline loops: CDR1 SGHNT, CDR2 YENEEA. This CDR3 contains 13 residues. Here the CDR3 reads CATRGKLNTEAFF. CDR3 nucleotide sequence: TGTGCCACCCGCGGAAAGCTGAACACTGAAGCTTTCTTT.

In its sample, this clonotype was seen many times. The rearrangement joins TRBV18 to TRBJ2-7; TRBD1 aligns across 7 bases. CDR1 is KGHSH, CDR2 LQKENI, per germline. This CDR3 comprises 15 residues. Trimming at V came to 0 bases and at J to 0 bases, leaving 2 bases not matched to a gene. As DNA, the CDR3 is TGTGCCAGCTCACCACCTAGGGACAGCTCCTACGAGCAGTACTTC. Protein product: CASSPPRDSSYEQYF.

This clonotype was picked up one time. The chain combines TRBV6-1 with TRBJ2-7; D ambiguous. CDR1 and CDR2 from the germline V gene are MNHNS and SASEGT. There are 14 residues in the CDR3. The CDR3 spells CASHSSWITYEQYF. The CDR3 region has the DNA TGTGCTAGCCACTCCTCTTGGATCACGTACGAGCAGTACTTC.

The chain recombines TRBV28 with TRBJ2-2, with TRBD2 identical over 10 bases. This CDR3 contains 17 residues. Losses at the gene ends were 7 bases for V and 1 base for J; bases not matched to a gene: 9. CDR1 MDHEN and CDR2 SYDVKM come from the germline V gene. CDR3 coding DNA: TGTGCCAGCACCTTAAGCGGGAGGGCCCGGAACACCGGGGAGCTGTTTTTT. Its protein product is CASTLSGRARNTGELFF.